One and the same sample provided the 21 T cell receptor beta chains below, sequenced in a study of cytomegalovirus exposure and HLA in healthy donors. Primers included in the PCR were 60 Vbeta and 13 Jbeta primers. The method was immunoSEQ multiplex PCR; TCRdb's version includes in-frame clones alone and lacks a portion of them. This sample has some 150,000 clones, with about four fifths found just once. The sequenced material came from PBMCs. The receptors shown here come from a woman aged 40 to 55 in good health and CMV-seropositive.

The rearrangement links TRBV9 to TRBJ1-4, with 7 bases that match TRBD1. This CDR3 contains 14 residues. The germline V gene has CDR1 SGDLS and CDR2 YYNGEE. V lost 2 bases to trimming and J lost 8 bases; unmatched junction nucleotides: 6. The DNA for the CDR3 is TGTGCCAGCAGCGTGGACAGGACGGGGGAAAAACTGTTTTTT. It is translated as CASSVDRTGEKLFF.

The chain employs TRBV6-1 and TRBJ2-1; 7 bases match TRBD2. The CDR3 length is 19 residues. V dropped 4 bases and J dropped 0; count of bases not matched to a gene: 15. The germline CDR1 and CDR2 sequences are MNHNS and SASEGT. CDR3 bases: TGTGCCAGCAGTGCCTTGTGGGTGGGACTACAAACCTCCTACAATGAGCAGTTCTTC. It codes for CASSALWVGLQTSYNEQFF.

The chain combines TRBV7-3 with TRBJ2-3; 11 nucleotides align to TRBD2. Germline CDR1 SGHTA, CDR2 FQGTGA. V gave up 5 bases and J gave up 2 bases; unmatched junction bases: 6. This CDR3 contains 16 residues. CDR3 region: CASSPGLAGVTDTQYF. The CDR3 DNA sequence: TGTGCCAGCAGCCCCGGACTAGCGGGTGTCACAGATACGCAGTATTTT. Variable domain in full (rest from reference TRBV7-3 and TRBJ2-3): GAGVSQTPSNKVTEKGKYVELRCDPISGHTALYWYRQSLGQGPEFLIYFQGTGAADDSGLPNDRFFAVRPEGSVSTLKIQRTERGDSAVYLCASSPGLAGVTDTQYFGPGTRLTVL.

V gene TRBV28 combines with J gene TRBJ1-4, with no clear D. In germline, CDR1 is MDHEN, CDR2 SYDVKM. Trimming took 6 bases from V and 7 from J, leaving 9 bases between them. This CDR3 comprises 12 residues. CDR3 amino acids: CASRRGSEKLFF. The CDR3 DNA reads as TGTGCCAGCAGAAGAGGGAGTGAAAAACTGTTTTTT.

V and J are TRBV6-5 and TRBJ2-7; D remains ambiguous. This CDR3 comprises 12 residues. Trimming took off 10 bases at V and 1 base at J, with 11 bases between the two ends. Germline V gene sequence: CDR1 MNHEY, CDR2 SVGAGI. The CDR3 DNA is TGTGCCACAAGAACATGGTCCTACGAGCAGTACTTC. It yields the protein CATRTWSYEQYF.

The chain recombines TRBV10-3 with TRBJ2-7; 10 bases line up with TRBD2. CDR3 length equals 13 residues. With 5 bases clipped from V and 2 bases from J, the junction kept 0 bases outside the gene matches. The germline V gene encodes CDR1 ENHRY and CDR2 SYGVKD. CDR3 amino acids: CAISTSGAYEQYF. Written as DNA, the CDR3 is TGTGCCATCAGTACTAGCGGGGCCTACGAGCAGTACTTC.

This sequence joins TRBV6-5 and TRBJ2-5, with 7 bases fitting TRBD1. This CDR3 spans 13 amino acids. Germline CDR1 and CDR2: MNHEY and SVGAGI. Trimming at V came to 5 bases and at J to 3 bases, leaving 3 bases not matched to a gene. This chain's CDR3 is CASSTGTEETQYF. In DNA form, the CDR3 reads TGTGCCAGCAGTACCGGGACAGAAGAGACCCAGTACTTC.

The V and J genes are TRBV11-3 and TRBJ2-5; D is unresolved. CDR1 is SGHNT, CDR2 YENEEA, per germline. V lost 4 bases, J lost 5 bases, and 14 bases lay in between. The CDR3 has 14 amino acids. Here the CDR3 reads CASSSRSGPETQYF. CDR3 sequence (DNA): TGTGCCAGCAGCTCACGCAGTGGCCCGGAGACCCAGTACTTC.

The J gene is TRBJ2-7, the V gene TRBV9; possible D gene TRBD2, 5 bases. There are 14 residues in the CDR3. Germline V gives CDR1 SGDLS, CDR2 YYNGEE. V was shortened by 0 bases and J by 7 bases, with 14 bases between the two germline ends. The CDR3 coding sequence is TGTGCCAGCAGCGTAGCCGAATACAGAGGGGAGCAGTACTTC. It codes for CASSVAEYRGEQYF.

This clone appeared a single time. The rearrangement links TRBV10-3 to TRBJ1-2, with 8 bases lining up with TRBD1. The ends lost 10 bases at V and 1 base at J; junction bases unmatched: 5. The germline V gene encodes CDR1 ENHRY and CDR2 SYGVKD. The CDR3 sequence is 13 residues long. The CDR3 sequence: CATRTGNNYGYTF. In DNA, the CDR3 is TGTGCCACTCGGACAGGGAATAACTATGGCTACACCTTC.

The chain joins TRBV6-5 to TRBJ2-7; TRBD1 is a possible D gene (6 bases). This CDR3 region has 15 residues. V lost 10 bases to trimming and J lost 0 bases, with 19 bases between them. CDR1 and CDR2 (germline): MNHEY, SVGAGI. CDR3 region: CATHRDPSNSYEQYF. CDR3 DNA sequence: TGTGCCACCCACAGGGACCCAAGTAACTCCTACGAGCAGTACTTC.

Written as DNA, the CDR3 is TGTGCCAGCAGTGGACTGCCGGGACAGCATAATGAAAAACTGTTTTTT. It encodes CASSGLPGQHNEKLFF. This chain connects TRBV2 to TRBJ1-4; 7 nucleotides match TRBD1. From germline, CDR1 is SNHLY and CDR2 FYNNEI. This CDR3 has 16 amino acids. J lost 4 bases, V lost 4 bases, and 9 bases had no gene match.

The CDR3 nucleotides read TGTGCCCGACAGGGGGCAAGTCTTGAAGCTTTCTTT. Translation gives CARQGASLEAFF. This chain connects TRBV30 to TRBJ1-1; 10 bases are shared with TRBD1. This CDR3 region has 12 residues. Trimming cost V 8 bases and J 7 bases; bases outside gene matches: 7. Germline V gives CDR1 GTSNPN, CDR2 SVGIG (reference sequence).

V gene TRBV30 combines with J gene TRBJ2-1, with 10 bases identical to TRBD2. Germline CDR1 GTSNPN, CDR2 SVGIG (reference sequence). The CDR3 sequence is 16 residues long. V shed 3 bases and J 8 bases; nucleotides not matched to a gene: 13. DNA of the CDR3: TGTGCCTGGAGCCCCGGGAGCGGGAGGGCCTTGGATGAGCAGTTCTTC. Translating it yields CAWSPGSGRALDEQFF.

This rearrangement joins TRBV7-8 to TRBJ2-1; 11 positions agree with TRBD2. Trimming removed 5 bases from V and 4 bases from J; junction bases left unmatched: 7. The germline CDR1 and CDR2 sequences are SGHVS and FQNEAQ. CDR3 length equals 16 residues. The CDR3 DNA reads TGTGCCAGCAGCGTACGACTAGCGGGGCTATACAATGAGCAGTTCTTC. It is translated as CASSVRLAGLYNEQFF.

The V call is TRBV23-1, the J call TRBJ2-1; no clear D gene. TRBV23-1 is noted as an ORF with a role that remains uncertain. Trimming removed 3 bases from V and 1 base from J, with 7 bases in between. The CDR3 is 14 amino acids. CDR3 sequence: CASSHFRSYNEQFF. CDR3 in DNA: TGCGCCAGCAGTCACTTCAGATCCTACAATGAGCAGTTCTTC.

This sequence joins TRBV4-3 and TRBJ2-5; D not certain. Per the germline V gene, CDR1 is LGHNA and CDR2 is YSLEER. Trimming removed 1 base from V and 7 bases from J, with 13 bases in between. CDR3 length equals 14 residues. CDR3 sequence (DNA): TGCGCCAGCAGCCAAGGTCTGGGTTCGGGGACCCAGTACTTC. Translated, it gives CASSQGLGSGTQYF.

The chain employs TRBV7-2 and TRBJ2-3, with D possibly matching TRBD2 (5 bases). The germline CDR1 and CDR2 sequences are SGHTA and FQGNSA. This CDR3 is 14 amino acids long. V shed 5 bases and J shed 2 bases, with 11 bases lying between them. The CDR3 region is CASSRTRATDTQYF. CDR3 nucleotides: TGTGCCAGCAGCCGGACTCGGGCCACAGATACGCAGTATTTT. The variable domain in full, completed from reference TRBV7-2 and TRBJ2-3, reads GAGVSQSPSNKVTEKGKDVELRCDPISGHTALYWYRQSLGQGLEFLIYFQGNSAPDKSGLPSDRFSAERTGGSVSTLTIQRTQQEDSAVYLCASSRTRATDTQYFGPGTRLTVL.

The chain couples TRBV7-9 to TRBJ1-4, with D possibly matching TRBD1 (6 bases). Germline CDR1 SEHNR, CDR2 FQNEAQ (reference sequence). V was cut by 5 bases and J by 5 bases, with 15 bases left in between. This CDR3 spans 15 amino acids. The CDR3 is CASSAYRAFNEKLFF. CDR3 nucleotide sequence: TGTGCCAGCAGCGCCTACAGGGCGTTCAATGAAAAACTGTTTTTT. The variable domain in full, completed from reference TRBV7-9 and TRBJ1-4, reads DTGVSQNPRHKITKRGQNVTFRCDPISEHNRLYWYRQTLGQGPEFLTYFQNEAQLEKSRLLSDRFSAERPKGSFSTLEIQRTEQGDSAMYLCASSAYRAFNEKLFFGSGTQLSVL.

This clone was detected once. The V gene is TRBV9, the J gene TRBJ1-2; 7 bases line up with TRBD1. Germline assignment: CDR1 SGDLS and CDR2 YYNGEE. This CDR3 has 13 residues. The V gene end was trimmed by 3 bases and the J gene end by 8 bases; junction bases not matched to a gene: 7. CDR3 bases: TGTGCCAGCAGCGCCCGAACAGGGGACGGCTACACCTTC. Translating gives CASSARTGDGYTF.

The V and J genes are TRBV10-3 and TRBJ2-5; 7 positions match TRBD2. The trim removed 3 bases at V and 4 bases at J, leaving 11 bases unmatched. The CDR3 runs 16 residues. Looked up from germline, CDR1 is ENHRY and CDR2 is SYGVKD. The CDR3 nucleotides read TGTGCCATCAGTGATGGGGCGGGCGGGGGTGGAGAGACCCAGTACTTC. The encoded protein is CAISDGAGGGGETQYF.